The 26 T cell receptor beta chains below come from one sample, sequenced in a study of OX40 agonist ivuxolimab in advanced cancers. Assay used: immunoSEQ multiplex PCR; TCRdb lists only in-frame clones, some missing. The sample yields around 20,000 clones, around three quarters seen once. The material sequenced was CD4+ or CD8+ T cells sorted from blood, taken in a trial of the OX40 agonist ivuxolimab. The receptors were gathered from an adult with an advanced solid tumor such as melanoma, head and neck, liver or kidney cancer.

CDR3 amino acids: CASSFSSSGTDTQYF. The CDR3 DNA is TGTGCCAGCAGCTTTTCTAGCTCTGGCACAGATACGCAGTATTTT. The chain employs TRBV7-6 and TRBJ2-3; the D gene is possibly TRBD2 (5 bases). Germline-derived CDR1 and CDR2 are SGHVS and FNYEAQ. V shed 3 bases and J shed 1 base, with 11 bases lying between them. The CDR3 spans 15 residues.

The chain carries TRBV7-2 and TRBJ1-6, with no clear D. Germline V gene sequence: CDR1 SGHTA, CDR2 FQGNSA. The V end was cut by 1 base, the J end by 4 bases, with 8 bases between. There are 15 residues in the CDR3. The CDR3 here is CASSLEAAYNSPLHF. For the CDR3, the DNA is TGTGCCAGCAGCTTAGAAGCAGCGTATAATTCACCCCTCCACTTT.

This chain joins TRBV7-6 and TRBJ2-1; D might be TRBD2 (5 bases). V lost 5 bases, J lost 1 base, and 9 bases lay in between. The CDR3 totals 14 residues. Germline CDR1 is SGHVS and CDR2 is FNYEAQ. CDR3 bases: TGTGCCAGCAGCCTCCGGGATTCCTACAATGAGCAGTTCTTC. It encodes CASSLRDSYNEQFF.

The V and J genes are TRBV6-5 and TRBJ1-1; D gene ambiguous. CDR1 MNHEY and CDR2 SVGAGI come from the germline V gene. The V gene lost 0 bases and the J gene lost 6 bases, with 17 bases spanning the gap. The CDR3 contains 16 residues. The DNA of the CDR3 is TGTGCCAGCAGTTACTCGAATGATGTGTCGGCTGCTGAAGCTTTCTTT. Translated: CASSYSNDVSAAEAFF.

The chain couples TRBV28 to TRBJ1-2; 10 bases map to TRBD1. The V and J ends lost 2 bases and 5 bases, in that order; junction bases with no gene match: 5. This CDR3 comprises 15 residues. Per the germline V gene, CDR1 is MDHEN and CDR2 is SYDVKM. CDR3 sequence (DNA): TGTGCCAGCAGTTTAGGACAGGGGGACAGATATGGCTACACCTTC. Residues: CASSLGQGDRYGYTF.

This clone was counted once. The chain joins TRBV7-2 to TRBJ2-5, with D unresolved. Trimming took 3 bases from V and 2 from J, leaving 4 bases between them. Germline V gives CDR1 SGHTA, CDR2 FQGNSA. This CDR3 spans 12 amino acids. The CDR3 DNA follows: TGTGCCAGCAGCTTGGGACAAGAGACCCAGTACTTC. Its translation is CASSLGQETQYF.

The chain carries TRBV5-1 and TRBJ1-2, with TRBD1 identical over 7 bases. Unmatched junction bases numbered 7, after V lost 4 bases and J lost 4 bases. Germline V gene lookup returns CDR1 SGHRS and CDR2 YFSETQ. The CDR3 runs to 14 residues. CDR3 loop: CASSLRQGGYGYTF. In nucleotides, the CDR3 is TGCGCCAGCAGCCTCCGACAGGGTGGCTATGGCTACACCTTC.

This clone has a handful of counts. This chain joins TRBV11-3 and TRBJ2-7; 7 nucleotides line up with TRBD2. Germline assignment: CDR1 SGHNT and CDR2 YENEEA. The junction had 6 bases not matched to a gene; V was cut back by 1 base and J by 6 bases. The CDR3 length is 14 residues. The CDR3 loop is CASSLVGGALEQYF. The CDR3 DNA follows: TGTGCCAGCAGCTTAGTGGGAGGGGCCCTCGAGCAGTACTTC.

The gene calls are TRBV7-9 and TRBJ1-5, with unresolved D. CDR1 and CDR2 (germline): SEHNR, FQNEAQ (reference sequence). V shed 4 bases and J shed 0 bases, with 4 bases lying between them. The CDR3 sequence is 13 residues long. The chain's CDR3 is CASSYDSNQPQHF. The CDR3 nucleotides read TGTGCCAGCAGCTACGATAGCAATCAGCCCCAGCATTTT.

This clone was counted between two and nine times. The V gene is TRBV10-3, the J gene TRBJ1-4; 8 bases are a match to TRBD1. The CDR3 is 14 amino acids. Germline V CDR1 and CDR2: ENHRY, SYGVKD. J lost 2 bases, V lost 10 bases, and 6 bases had no gene match. The CDR3 DNA follows: TGTGCCACAAGACAGGGGACGACTAATGAAAAACTGTTTTTT. Amino acids: CATRQGTTNEKLFF.

This clone has only a few counts. The chain recombines TRBV7-3 with TRBJ2-7; 9 bases are a match to TRBD2. Germline V gene lookup returns CDR1 SGHTA and CDR2 FQGTGA. This CDR3 spans 15 amino acids. The ends lost 3 bases at V and 3 bases at J; junction bases unmatched: 6. The CDR3 DNA reads TGTGCCAGCAGCTTGGCCGGGACTAGCATCTACGAGCAGTACTTC. Encoded protein: CASSLAGTSIYEQYF.

The sample holds one count of this clone. This rearrangement joins TRBV25-1 to TRBJ2-1; perhaps TRBD2 as D (5 bases). In germline, CDR1 is MGHDK, CDR2 SYGVNS. The CDR3 covers 16 residues. Trimming shortened V by 2 bases and J by 0 bases, and 11 bases separated the two germline ends. CDR3 in amino acids: CASSEAGPSSYNEQFF. The DNA of the CDR3 is TGTGCCAGCAGTGAAGCGGGCCCCAGCTCCTACAATGAGCAGTTCTTC. Filled out from reference TRBV25-1 and TRBJ2-1, the complete variable domain reads EADIYQTPRYLVIGTGKKITLECSQTMGHDKMYWYQQDPGMELHLIHYSYGVNSTEKGDLSSESTVSRIRTEHFPLTLESARPSHTSQYLCASSEAGPSSYNEQFFGPGTRLTVL.

This rearrangement joins TRBV29-1 to TRBJ2-1; 7 nucleotides match TRBD1. In germline, CDR1 is SQVTM, CDR2 ANQGSEA. The ends lost 7 bases at V and 4 bases at J; junction bases unmatched: 7. The CDR3 covers 13 residues. The CDR3 sequence is CSGWTGGYNEQFF. The CDR3 coding sequence is TGCAGCGGATGGACAGGCGGATACAATGAGCAGTTCTTC.

V gene TRBV14 combines with J gene TRBJ2-6; D gene ambiguous. The V end was cut by 2 bases, the J end by 2 bases, with 7 bases between. Germline CDR1 SGHDN, CDR2 FVKESK. This CDR3 contains 15 residues. CDR3 in DNA: TGTGCCAGCAGCCAACTGCATGCTGGGGCCAACGTCCTGACTTTC. It is translated as CASSQLHAGANVLTF. The complete variable domain, with remaining parts taken from reference TRBV14 and TRBJ2-6, reads EAGVTQFPSHSVIEKGQTVTLRCDPISGHDNLYWYRRVMGKEIKFLLHFVKESKQDESGMPNNRFLAERTGGTYSTLKVQPAELEDSGVYFCASSQLHAGANVLTFGAGSRLTVL.

This chain connects TRBV7-9 to TRBJ2-3, with D uncertain. The CDR3 is 13 amino acids. CDR1 SEHNR and CDR2 FQNEAQ come from the germline V gene (reference sequence). Trimming took 5 bases from V and 6 from J, leaving 12 bases between them. The CDR3 loop reads CASSPRDRDTQYF. The DNA for the CDR3 is TGTGCCAGCAGCCCGCGAGATCGGGATACGCAGTATTTT.

The CDR3 bases are TGTGCCAGCAGCCACGGGTGGGAGCAGTACTTC. Translating gives CASSHGWEQYF. The chain recombines TRBV7-2 with TRBJ2-7; D remains unclear. The germline V gene encodes CDR1 SGHTA and CDR2 FQGNSA. Trimming removed 5 bases from V and 7 bases from J, with 9 bases in between. The CDR3 runs to 11 residues.

The chain has TRBV5-1 and TRBJ2-2; no clear D gene. Trimming left V 5 bases short and J 1 base short, with 9 bases between. CDR1 SGHRS and CDR2 YFSETQ come from the germline V gene. The CDR3 spans 14 residues. The CDR3 region is CASRRQLNTGELFF. The CDR3 coding sequence is TGCGCCAGCAGGAGGCAGTTGAACACCGGGGAGCTGTTTTTT. The whole variable domain, filled in from reference TRBV5-1 and TRBJ2-2, reads KAGVTQTPRYLIKTRGQQVTLSCSPISGHRSVSWYQQTPGQGLQFLFEYFSETQRNKGNFPGRFSGRQFSNSRSEMNVSTLELGDSALYLCASRRQLNTGELFFGEGSRLTVL.

This clone was counted once. V usage is TRBV11-2 and J usage is TRBJ2-1; 7 bases line up with TRBD2. Per germline, CDR1 SGHAT and CDR2 FQNNGV. The V segment lost 0 bases and the J segment 10 bases; nucleotides outside the gene matches: 3. CDR3 length: 13 amino acids. The CDR3 DNA is TGTGCCAGCAGCTTAGATCGGGGGGAGGAGCAGTTCTTC. This gives the protein CASSLDRGEEQFF.

The gene calls are TRBV7-2 and TRBJ2-5; 8 nucleotides agree with TRBD2. From germline, CDR1 is SGHTA and CDR2 FQGNSA. The CDR3 is 13 residues long. Trimming cost V 4 bases and J 5 bases; bases outside gene matches: 3. CDR3 amino acids: CASSWGLGETQYF. CDR3 DNA: TGTGCCAGCAGCTGGGGACTAGGGGAGACCCAGTACTTC. Full variable domain (remainder filled in from reference TRBV7-2 and TRBJ2-5): GAGVSQSPSNKVTEKGKDVELRCDPISGHTALYWYRQSLGQGLEFLIYFQGNSAPDKSGLPSDRFSAERTGGSVSTLTIQRTQQEDSAVYLCASSWGLGETQYFGPGTRLLVL.

This chain connects TRBV30 to TRBJ1-1; no definite D call. V was shortened by 2 bases and J by 6 bases, with 16 bases between the two germline ends. Germline loops: CDR1 GTSNPN, CDR2 SVGIG (reference sequence). CDR3 length equals 14 residues. The CDR3 nucleotides are TGTGCCTGGAGTATTGGCGCTAAAGCATCTGAAGCTTTCTTT. Translating gives CAWSIGAKASEAFF.

The rearrangement links TRBV4-3 to TRBJ2-1; TRBD2 matches at 8 bases. V gave up 0 bases and J gave up 7 bases; unmatched junction bases: 8. Germline V CDR1 and CDR2: LGHNA, YSLEER. CDR3 length: 16 amino acids. In DNA form, the CDR3 reads TGCGCCAGCAGCCAAGATTTCCGCCTAGCGGGTAATGAGCAGTTCTTC. This sequence encodes CASSQDFRLAGNEQFF.

This rearrangement joins TRBV27 to TRBJ2-1, with 7 bases aligning to TRBD1. The germline CDR1 and CDR2 sequences are MNHEY and SMNVEV (reference sequence). The CDR3 runs to 15 residues. J was trimmed by 0 bases and V by 6 bases; bases with no gene match: 5. CDR3 in amino acids: CASRYDRDSYNEQFF. The CDR3 nucleotides are TGTGCCAGCAGATACGACAGGGACTCCTACAATGAGCAGTTCTTC.

The chain joins TRBV11-2 to TRBJ2-7; D gene unclear. Germline V CDR1 and CDR2: SGHAT, FQNNGV. The CDR3 extends over 14 amino acids. V was trimmed by 6 bases and J by 7 bases, leaving 19 bases between them. The DNA for the CDR3 is TGTGCCAGCAGGAAGGGCAGATATTCCTGGGAGCAGTACTTC. Amino acid sequence: CASRKGRYSWEQYF.

The chain employs TRBV28 and TRBJ1-4, with 8 bases matching TRBD1. Germline CDR1 is MDHEN and CDR2 is SYDVKM. Unmatched junction bases numbered 19, after V lost 6 bases and J lost 10 bases. The CDR3 has 17 amino acids. For the CDR3, the DNA is TGTGCCAGCAGCCCAGCAGGACAGGGTGTCCGGGGGGGAAAACTGTTTTTT. Its translation is CASSPAGQGVRGGKLFF.

The chain couples TRBV19 to TRBJ2-4; possibly TRBD2 for D (6 bases). Germline V CDR1 and CDR2: LNHDA, SQIVND (reference sequence). This CDR3 spans 17 amino acids. Trimming took off 3 bases at V and 0 bases at J, with 15 bases between the two ends. The CDR3 sequence is CASSILGGLIAKNIQYF. The CDR3 coding sequence is TGTGCCAGTAGTATCTTGGGCGGACTAATAGCCAAAAACATTCAGTACTTC. The variable domain in full, completed from reference TRBV19 and TRBJ2-4, reads DGGITQSPKYLFRKEGQNVTLSCEQNLNHDAMYWYRQDPGQGLRLIYYSQIVNDFQKGDIAEGYSVSREKKESFPLTVTSAQKNPTAFYLCASSILGGLIAKNIQYFGAGTRLSVL.

For this clone: In the same sample, other DNA sequences code for this CDR3. The chain recombines TRBV7-2 with TRBJ2-7; D gene unclear. The V gene's germline CDR1 is SGHTA and CDR2 FQGNSA. The CDR3 length is 13 residues. The ends were cut back, 5 bases at V and 2 bases at J, with 10 bases in the middle. As DNA, the CDR3 is TGTGCCAGCAGCCAGCAGAACCCCTACGAGCAGTACTTC. As protein: CASSQQNPYEQYF.